The T cell receptor beta chain under discussion was sequenced for a study of T cells in Graves' hyperthyroidism and ophthalmopathy. Study-wide results and limits: A 13 V-J signature model discriminated ophthalmopathy versus stable hyperthyroidism.

This clonotype was counted many times. Its cognate antigen is unknown. Clinical Activity Scores of at least 3, NOSPECS grades of at least 4 and durations under 3 months characterized ophthalmopathy patients. The germline V gene encodes CDR1 LGHDT and CDR2 YNNKEL (reference sequence). The CDR3 has 15 residues. V lost 0 bases and J lost 5; bases outside the gene matches: 3. RNA transcripts provided the source from which TCR beta CDR3 regions were amplified. TCR CDR3 regions were first amplified by RT-PCR with HTBI primers. TCRdb re-called the multiplex PCR reads through MiXCR, storing one row per CDR3 protein. The data contain about 640,000 distinct CDR3 sequences, 20% to 25% of them singletons.

This sequence originates from a man aged 25 to 40 with Graves' ophthalmopathy. The chain links TRBV3-1 to TRBJ2-2, with 7 bases matching TRBD1. The sample was blood. The CDR3 loop reads CASSQETGRTGELFF. The CDR3 coding sequence is TGTGCCAGCAGCCAAGAGACAGGGCGGACCGGGGAGCTGTTTTTT.